Listed below are T cell receptor beta chains from one sample, sequenced in a study of lymphopenia after photon versus proton radiotherapy. TCRdb's table, derived via immunoSEQ multiplex PCR, lists solely in-frame clones and lacks some. The top ten hold roughly a sixth of the sample, which has around 20,000 clones, around 84% seen once. Sequenced material: peripheral blood, taken from a patient treated with photon-based radiotherapy. These receptors were collected from a man in his 60s with pancreatic cancer. Each CDR3 is given with its conserved first and last residue. D genes are given only for firm matches. Clone size appears in some rows only: once, few, many, or a class for an expanded clone.

TRBJ1-3	.	TRBV10-3	once	TGTGCCATCAGTGAGTCGAGCAGGGCTGGAAACACCATATATTTT	CAISESSRAGNTIYF
TRBJ1-3	TRBD1	TRBV6-5	.	TGTGCCAGCAGAAGGGACAGCCAGAGAAACACCATATATTTT	CASRRDSQRNTIYF
TRBJ1-1	.	TRBV6-4	.	TGTGCCAGCAGTGAACAGGGAAGTTCCACTGAAGCTTTCTTT	CASSEQGSSTEAFF
TRBJ2-2	.	TRBV5-4	.	TGTGCCAGCAGCCAACCAAGCCGGGGCGGGACCGGGGAGCTGTTTTTT	CASSQPSRGGTGELFF
TRBJ2-1	.	TRBV7-3	few	TGTGCCAGCAGCTCCTCACTAGTCGAGGGATGGAATGAGCAGTTCTTC	CASSSSLVEGWNEQFF
TRBJ2-1	TRBD1	TRBV5-1	.	TGCGCCAGCAGCTTGGGACAGGGTGGGGATGAGCAGTTCTTC	CASSLGQGGDEQFF
TRBJ1-3	TRBD1	TRBV7-3	.	TGTGCCAGCAGCTCCCGGGGACAGGGGGCGACTGGAAACACCATATATTTT	CASSSRGQGATGNTIYF
TRBJ2-7	.	TRBV7-6	.	TGTGCCAGCAGCCCCCAGGTAGATAGCTCCTACGAGCAGTACTTC	CASSPQVDSSYEQYF
TRBJ1-3	TRBD1	TRBV12-5	once	TGTGCTAGTGGTCGGACAGGTGGGGGAAACACCATATATTTT	CASGRTGGGNTIYF
TRBJ2-2	.	TRBV5-1	once	TGCGCCAGCAACTCGGGACAACTGAACACCGGGGAGCTGTTTTTT	CASNSGQLNTGELFF
TRBJ1-1	TRBD1	TRBV4-3	medium-sized	TGCGCCAGCAGCCAGGCTCCGGGACAGGGGGAAGCTTTCTTT	CASSQAPGQGEAFF
TRBJ2-7	.	TRBV30	.	TGTGCCTGGAGTGCCTTGCTTGGCAGGGGTAGCGAGCAGTACTTC	CAWSALLGRGSEQYF
TRBJ1-5	.	TRBV4-2	once	TGTGCCAGCAGCCAAGTGGGGTCAGGGCATCAGCCCCAGCATTTT	CASSQVGSGHQPQHF
TRBJ2-3	TRBD2	TRBV10-1	.	TGCGCCAGCAGCCCAACGAGCGGGGGGGCGGGAGATACGCAGTATTTT	CASSPTSGGAGDTQYF
TRBJ1-3	.	TRBV19	few	TGTGCCAGTATGCGGGGACGGCAGTCCTCTGGAAACACCATATATTTT	CASMRGRQSSGNTIYF
TRBJ2-7	TRBD1	TRBV9	.	TGTGCCAGCAGCGCTAGACAGGGCTACGAGCAGTACTTC	CASSARQGYEQYF
TRBJ1-2	.	TRBV5-5	.	TGTGCCAGCAGCTTGGCCCTCACAGGAAACTATGGCTACACCTTC	CASSLALTGNYGYTF
TRBJ1-4	.	TRBV2	medium-sized	TGTGCCAGCAGTGAAAACAGGGAAGAAAAACTGTTTTTT	CASSENREEKLFF
TRBJ2-4	TRBD2	TRBV7-2	.	TGTGCCAGCAGCCCCAGCGGGGGGTGGAACATTCAGTACTTC	CASSPSGGWNIQYF
TRBJ1-3	.	TRBV2	.	TGTGCCAGCAGCCCTACAATATCTGGAAACACCATATATTTT	CASSPTISGNTIYF
TRBJ2-5	TRBD2	TRBV30	.	TGTGCCGGGGGTTCGGTAGCGGGGAGGCTCGAGACCCAGTACTTC	CAGGSVAGRLETQYF
TRBJ1-2	.	TRBV14	.	TGTGCCAGCAGCCAAGATCAGGGGAGGGGCTACACCTTC	CASSQDQGRGYTF
TRBJ2-1	.	TRBV9	.	TGTGCCAGCAGCCCCCGGGGCCTCTCCTACAATGAGCAGTTCTTC	CASSPRGLSYNEQFF
TRBJ2-3	.	TRBV6-4	.	TGTGCCAGCAGTCCCCAAGCAGGGGCTTCTGGCGCAGATACGCAGTATTTT	CASSPQAGASGADTQYF
TRBJ2-7	TRBD2	TRBV5-4	.	TGTGCCAGCAGCTTGGTAGAAGCGGGGGGGCGCGAGCAGTACTTC	CASSLVEAGGREQYF
TRBJ2-7	TRBD2	TRBV6-1	once	TGTGCCAGCAGTGAAGAGGCTAGCGGGGGATTCGAGCAGTACTTC	CASSEEASGGFEQYF
TRBJ1-1	.	TRBV11-2	.	TGTGCCAGCAGCTTAACTTCAGGGTTGGTGAACACTGAAGCTTTCTTT	CASSLTSGLVNTEAFF
TRBJ1-3	TRBD1	TRBV7-2	.	TGTGCCAGCAGCTTCTTGGGACAGGGTGTAGGAAACACCATATATTTT	CASSFLGQGVGNTIYF
TRBJ2-7	TRBD1	TRBV27	.	TGTGCCAGCAGTTCCCTGGGACAGTTCCTCTACGAGCAGTACTTC	CASSSLGQFLYEQYF
TRBJ1-1	.	TRBV6-5	.	TGTGCCAGCAACCGACAGTGGGCCATGAACACTGAAGCTTTCTTT	CASNRQWAMNTEAFF
TRBJ1-1	.	TRBV5-1	.	TGCGCCAGCAGCTTTCAGGGCTTCGTCACTGAAGCTTTCTTT	CASSFQGFVTEAFF
TRBJ1-5	TRBD1	TRBV12-5	.	TGTGCTAGTGGTTCGGGGACAGACAATCAGCCCCAGCATTTT	CASGSGTDNQPQHF
TRBJ1-3	.	TRBV6-6	.	TGTGCCAGCAGACGAGACGGGACTGGAAACACCATATATTTT	CASRRDGTGNTIYF
TRBJ2-7	.	TRBV10-3	few	TGTGCCATCAGTGACCCTGACAGCTACGAGCAGTACTTC	CAISDPDSYEQYF
TRBJ2-3	.	TRBV7-2	.	TGTGCCAGCAGCTCTTGGGGGAGCACAGATACGCAGTATTTT	CASSSWGSTDTQYF
TRBJ1-2	.	TRBV7-2	.	TGTGCCAGCAGCCCCGGGCCAGGGGCTGGTGGCTACACCTTC	CASSPGPGAGGYTF
TRBJ1-1	.	TRBV30	.	TGTGCCTGGAGTACCTTCAAACAGGGAAAAGCGAACACTGAAGCTTTCTTT	CAWSTFKQGKANTEAFF
TRBJ2-5	.	TRBV6-5	.	TGTGCCAGCAGTTCCCAGGGTACAGAGACCCAGTACTTC	CASSSQGTETQYF
TRBJ1-2	.	TRBV30	.	TGTGCCTGGAGTGTACTAGAGGGCTACACCTTC	CAWSVLEGYTF
TRBJ2-5	.	TRBV6-1	.	TGTGCCAGCAGTGAAGCGGGGTGGGCCCTCCAGTTCTGGGAGACCCAGTACTTC	CASSEAGWALQFWETQYF
TRBJ1-1	.	TRBV14	.	TGTGCCAGCAGCCAAGAATGGGCGGGTACTGAAGCTTTCTTT	CASSQEWAGTEAFF
TRBJ1-3	.	TRBV7-6	.	TGTGCCAGCAGCCCAATTCTCCTGGGGGGGGGCGAAACTGGAAACACCATATATTTT	CASSPILLGGGETGNTIYF
TRBJ1-5	.	TRBV10-3	few	TGTGCCATCGGCATTGATAGCAATCAGCCCCAGCATTTT	CAIGIDSNQPQHF
TRBJ1-2	TRBD1	TRBV5-1	.	TGCGCCAGCAGCCAGGGGGACTCCCTAGCCTATGGCTACACCTTC	CASSQGDSLAYGYTF
TRBJ2-7	.	TRBV5-1	once	TGCGCCAGCAGCATCCTGACGGGGCTTACCTACGAGCAGTACTTC	CASSILTGLTYEQYF
TRBJ1-2	TRBD1	TRBV18	.	TGTGCCAGCTCACCTCGACAGGGTACTGGCTACACCTTC	CASSPRQGTGYTF
TRBJ1-6	TRBD1	TRBV6-1	.	TGTGCCAGCAGCAGGGGGGCCTCCTATAATTCACCCCTCCACTTT	CASSRGASYNSPLHF
TRBJ2-7	.	TRBV11-2	.	TGTGCCAGCAGCTTAGGGTCTAGCGTCCCCTACGAGCAGTACTTC	CASSLGSSVPYEQYF
TRBJ2-1	.	TRBV7-7	.	TGTGCCAGCAGCGGGGGTCGGGGCAATGAGCAGTTCTTC	CASSGGRGNEQFF
TRBJ1-3	.	TRBV10-3	.	TGTGCCATCAGTGAGCGCGGAAACACCATATATTTT	CAISERGNTIYF